This TCR beta chain was captured in a study of blood T cell repertoires in COVID-19. Whole-study context: The study drew acute and convalescent COVID-19 samples from the United States, Italy and Spain.

This clone was counted a single time. The assay was immunoSEQ multiplex PCR, and TCRdb's table has in-frame clones only and misses some. The sample has 400,000 or so clones; roughly nine tenths are singletons. From germline, CDR1 is LNHNV and CDR2 YYDKDF (reference sequence). The CDR3 covers 16 residues. Trimming pared 0 bases from V and 2 bases from J, leaving 11 bases between. The participants were between about 18 and 100 years old and came from some 25 US areas. The study assigned cohorts using participant-reported clinical history. The study counted Cohort 3 donors as recovered given two negative PCRs, clearance, or symptom resolution.

The gene calls are TRBV15 and TRBJ2-1; D possibly corresponds to TRBD2 (5 bases). The TCR sequence derives from a man aged 25 to 40 who had recovered from COVID-19. Sequenced: PBMCs or T cells enriched from blood (not recorded which). The CDR3 DNA reads as TGTGCCACCAGCAGAGATATCCAGCGGCCCTACAATGAGCAGTTCTTC. Amino acid sequence: CATSRDIQRPYNEQFF.